One T cell receptor beta chain is described in this entry. Its antigen is unknown. This entry is derived from a study of somatic mutations in cytotoxic T cells in rheumatoid arthritis. Germline assignment: CDR1 LNHDA and CDR2 SQIVND (reference sequence). Trimming removed 3 bases from V and 2 bases from J, with 13 bases in between. CDR3 size: 15 residues. Only in-frame clones appear in the TCRdb table, and some are missing; sequencing was by immunoSEQ multiplex PCR. This sample has 15,000 to 20,000 clones, with under 85% found just once. Points from the study as a whole: Patients with rheumatoid arthritis, but not healthy controls, had CD8+ clonality that increased with age.

The chain has TRBV19 and TRBJ1-1; D ambiguous. The TCR comes from a man between 18 and 29 years old with rheumatoid arthritis. Input material: CD8+ T cells sorted from blood. DNA of the CDR3: TGTGCCAGTAGTATCGGACGGAAGGCCAACACTGAAGCTTTCTTT. This sequence encodes CASSIGRKANTEAFF.